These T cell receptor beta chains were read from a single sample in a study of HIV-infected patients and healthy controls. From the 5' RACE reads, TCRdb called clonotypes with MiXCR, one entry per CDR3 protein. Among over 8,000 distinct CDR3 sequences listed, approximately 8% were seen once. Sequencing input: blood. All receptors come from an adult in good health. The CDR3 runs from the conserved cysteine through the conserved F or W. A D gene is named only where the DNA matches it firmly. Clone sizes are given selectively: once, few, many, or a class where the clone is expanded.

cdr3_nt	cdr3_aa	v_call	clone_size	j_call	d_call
TGCGCCAGCAGCTGGACAGGCGATAATGAAAAACTGTTTTTT	CASSWTGDNEKLFF	TRBV5-1	medium-sized	TRBJ1-4	TRBD1
TGTGCCAGCAGCGGAGAGAACACTGAAGCTTTCTTT	CASSGENTEAFF	TRBV9	medium-sized	TRBJ1-1	.
TGTGCCAGTAGTACACAGGACGCCTCTGAAAAACTGTTTTTT	CASSTQDASEKLFF	TRBV19	many	TRBJ1-4	.
TGCAGCGTTGAAGCCGAAACAGGGACAGCTTTCTTT	CSVEAETGTAFF	TRBV29-1	many	TRBJ1-1	.
TGCAGTGCTAGAGATCCTTGGGGGGACCTCCGGAATGAGCAGTTCTTC	CSARDPWGDLRNEQFF	TRBV20-1	few	TRBJ2-1	.
TGTGCCAGCAGGGGAACGGGACACTTGAACACTGAAGCTTTCTTT	CASRGTGHLNTEAFF	TRBV13	medium-sized	TRBJ1-1	.
TGTGCCAGCAGCGAGCGGCCAGGGAAGAATTCACCCCTCCACTTT	CASSERPGKNSPLHF	TRBV5-6	many	TRBJ1-6	.
TGCAGTGCCAGGGACAGTGAGCAGTTCTTC	CSARDSEQFF	TRBV20-1	few	TRBJ2-1	TRBD1
TGCGCCAGCAGCTTGTGGACTTATTCCTACAATGAGCAGTTCTTC	CASSLWTYSYNEQFF	TRBV5-1	medium-sized	TRBJ2-1	.
TGTGCCAGCAGTGAGAACAAGGCTAATGAAAAACTGTTTTTT	CASSENKANEKLFF	TRBV2	few	TRBJ1-4	.
TGTGCCAGCAGTCGCCAAGGGGGGGAAATTTACAATGAGCAGTTCTTC	CASSRQGGEIYNEQFF	TRBV6-6	medium-sized	TRBJ2-1	.
TGTGCCAGCTCACCCCAAGCCGGGGGGCCCAAAAACATTCAGTACTTC	CASSPQAGGPKNIQYF	TRBV18	few	TRBJ2-4	.
TGTGCCAGCAGCCTCGAGGAAGGCAATCAGCCCCAGCATTTT	CASSLEEGNQPQHF	TRBV4-2	many	TRBJ1-5	.
TGTGCCAGCAGTCCCTTGACAGGGGCGGGCGGCTACACCTTC	CASSPLTGAGGYTF	TRBV6-5	.	TRBJ1-2	TRBD1
TGTGCCAGCAGCAAAGGGACTAGCGGGGGCCCTCAAGAGACCCAGTACTTC	CASSKGTSGGPQETQYF	TRBV5-4	many	TRBJ2-5	TRBD2
TGTGCCAGCAGCCAAGATTATGGGCGGGGGGGCCGCAATGAGCAGTTCTTC	CASSQDYGRGGRNEQFF	TRBV3-1	medium-sized	TRBJ2-1	TRBD2
TGTGCCAGCAGCCAAGATCAACTGTATGGCTACACCTTC	CASSQDQLYGYTF	TRBV14	medium-sized	TRBJ1-2	.
TGCAGTGCCTACCCGGACCACGCCTACGAGCAGTACTTC	CSAYPDHAYEQYF	TRBV20-1	many	TRBJ2-7	.
TGCGCCAGCAGCTTGAGGGGGTCTGACGAGCAGTACTTC	CASSLRGSDEQYF	TRBV5-1	many	TRBJ2-7	.
TGTGCCAGCAGTTTGGAGTGGGCGGGAAATCAGCCCCAGCATTTT	CASSLEWAGNQPQHF	TRBV12-3/TRBV12-4	many	TRBJ1-5	.
TGTGCCAGCAGTTCCTACTCCTACGAGCAGTACTTC	CASSSYSYEQYF	TRBV12-3/TRBV12-4	medium-sized	TRBJ2-7	.
TGTGCCAGCAGCCCCCTCCTGACTAGCGGGGTACAACGGGATGAGCAGTTCTTC	CASSPLLTSGVQRDEQFF	TRBV5-5	many	TRBJ2-1	TRBD2
TGTGCCAGCAGTTCGCAACAGGGATCAACAGATACGCAGTATTTT	CASSSQQGSTDTQYF	TRBV6-5	.	TRBJ2-3	.
TGTGCCAGCGGGCGACGTAGGGCAGACAATCAGCCCCAGCATTTT	CASGRRRADNQPQHF	TRBV2	medium-sized	TRBJ1-5	.
TGTGCCAGCAGCTTGACTCAGGGGCCTGAGGGGCAGTACTTC	CASSLTQGPEGQYF	TRBV7-8	many	TRBJ2-7	.
TGCAGTGCCACCGACAGGGAGGGCGAAACTGAAGCTTTCTTT	CSATDREGETEAFF	TRBV20-1	medium-sized	TRBJ1-1	TRBD1
TGCAGTGCTAGGGAAGACAGGGTCGGCGGGGAGCTGTTTTTT	CSAREDRVGGELFF	TRBV20-1	medium-sized	TRBJ2-2	TRBD1
TGTGCCAGCAGTTTACAGGGGCCGAACACTGAAGCTTTCTTT	CASSLQGPNTEAFF	TRBV12-3/TRBV12-4	many	TRBJ1-1	.